The T cell receptor (beta chain) described here comes from a study of shared clonotypes between healthy human individuals. Study-wide findings and caveats: Apart from blood, nothing was sampled; tissue repertoires likely differ. As a rule, naive subsets had a larger estimated richness than memory subsets.

Details on this clone: As yet, its antigen is unknown.

Germline CDR1 is KGHSH and CDR2 is LQKENI. This CDR3 region has 14 residues. V was trimmed by 3 bases and J by 4 bases, leaving 13 bases between them. Some clones are missing from TCRdb's copy, which holds only in-frame ones; the method was immunoSEQ multiplex PCR. The sample holds millions of clones, 85% to 95% seen once. This sequence was found in a man in his late teens or twenties in good health. Material: naive CD4+ T cells sorted from blood. Subset defined: CD45RA+ positively selected. This chain joins TRBV18 and TRBJ2-7; D gene unclear. The CDR3 sequence is CASSPKQLNYEQYF. The CDR3 DNA is TGTGCCAGCTCACCCAAACAGCTAAATTACGAGCAGTACTTC.